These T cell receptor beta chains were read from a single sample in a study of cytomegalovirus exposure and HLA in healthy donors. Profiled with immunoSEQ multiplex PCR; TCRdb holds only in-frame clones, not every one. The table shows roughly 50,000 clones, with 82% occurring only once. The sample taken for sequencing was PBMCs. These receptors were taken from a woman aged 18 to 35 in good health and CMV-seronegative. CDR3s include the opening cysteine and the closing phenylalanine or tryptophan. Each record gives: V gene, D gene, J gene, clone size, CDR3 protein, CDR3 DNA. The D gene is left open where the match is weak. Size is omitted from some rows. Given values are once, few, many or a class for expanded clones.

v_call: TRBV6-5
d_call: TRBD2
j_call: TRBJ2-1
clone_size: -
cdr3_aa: CASSYSTSGNEQFF
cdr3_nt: TGTGCCAGCAGTTACTCGACTAGCGGTAATGAGCAGTTCTTC

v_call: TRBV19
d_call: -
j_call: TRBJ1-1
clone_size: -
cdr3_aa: CASSIGGGADTEAFF
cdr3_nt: TGTGCCAGTAGTATAGGTGGGGGCGCGGACACTGAAGCTTTCTTT

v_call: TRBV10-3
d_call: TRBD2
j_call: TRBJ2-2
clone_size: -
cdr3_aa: CAIGAGVGGELFF
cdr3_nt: TGTGCCATCGGGGCGGGAGTAGGCGGGGAGCTGTTTTTT

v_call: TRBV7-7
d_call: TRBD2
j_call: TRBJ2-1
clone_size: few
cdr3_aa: CASSPVQGSGRFNEQFF
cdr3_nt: TGTGCTAGCAGCCCCGTGCAGGGTAGCGGGAGATTCAATGAGCAGTTCTTC

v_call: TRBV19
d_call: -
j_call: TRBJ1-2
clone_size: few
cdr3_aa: CASSGPGLWAVSYGYTF
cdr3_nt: TGTGCCAGTAGCGGCCCAGGGCTATGGGCCGTTAGCTATGGCTACACCTTC

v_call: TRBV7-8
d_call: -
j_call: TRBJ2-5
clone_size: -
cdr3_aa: CASSLNNGETQYF
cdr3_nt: TGTGCCAGCAGCTTAAATAACGGGGAGACCCAGTACTTC

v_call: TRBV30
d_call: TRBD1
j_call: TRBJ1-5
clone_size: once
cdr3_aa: CAWTTGTVNQPQHF
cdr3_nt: TGTGCCTGGACGACCGGGACAGTCAATCAGCCCCAGCATTTT

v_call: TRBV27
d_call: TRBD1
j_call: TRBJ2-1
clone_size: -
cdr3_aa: CASSLLTGINEQFF
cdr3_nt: TGTGCCAGCAGTCTTTTGACAGGGATCAATGAGCAGTTCTTC

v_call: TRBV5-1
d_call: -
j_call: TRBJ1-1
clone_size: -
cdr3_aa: CASSSGGTTEAFF
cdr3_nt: TGCGCCAGCAGCTCGGGGGGGACTACTGAAGCTTTCTTT

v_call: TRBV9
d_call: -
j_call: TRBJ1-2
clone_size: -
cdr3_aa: CASGGVGYGYTF
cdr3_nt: TGTGCCAGCGGGGGGGTGGGCTATGGCTACACCTTC

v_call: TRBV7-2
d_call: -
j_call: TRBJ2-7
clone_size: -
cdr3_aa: CASSLVIANSHEQYF
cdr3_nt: TGTGCCAGCAGCTTAGTTATAGCGAACTCCCACGAGCAGTACTTC

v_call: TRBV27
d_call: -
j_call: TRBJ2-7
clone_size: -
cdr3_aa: CASSLYGGPSYEQYF
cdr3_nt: TGTGCCAGCAGTTTATACGGGGGGCCCTCCTACGAGCAGTACTTC

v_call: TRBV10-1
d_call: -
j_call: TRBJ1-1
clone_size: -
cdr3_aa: CASRASGLHTEAFF
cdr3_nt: TGCGCCAGCAGAGCCTCCGGACTCCACACTGAAGCTTTCTTT

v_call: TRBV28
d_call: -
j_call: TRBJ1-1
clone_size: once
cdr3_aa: CASSLRERENTEAFF
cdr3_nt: TGTGCCAGCAGTTTAAGGGAGAGAGAGAACACTGAAGCTTTCTTT

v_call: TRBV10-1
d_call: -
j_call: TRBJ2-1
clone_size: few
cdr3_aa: CASSEYQGWEQFF
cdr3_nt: TGCGCCAGCAGTGAGTACCAGGGGTGGGAGCAGTTCTTC

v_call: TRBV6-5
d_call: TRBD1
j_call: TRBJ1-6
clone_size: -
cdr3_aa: CASSYSRTGDSPLHF
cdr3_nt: TGTGCCAGCAGTTACTCGAGGACAGGGGATTCACCCCTCCACTTT

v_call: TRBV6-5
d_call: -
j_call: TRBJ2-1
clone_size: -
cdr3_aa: CASSYEEGGYNEQFF
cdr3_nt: TGTGCCAGCAGTTACGAGGAGGGCGGCTACAATGAGCAGTTCTTC

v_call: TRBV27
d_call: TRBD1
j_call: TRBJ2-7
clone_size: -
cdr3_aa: CASRPGQWSYEQYF
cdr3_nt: TGTGCCAGCAGGCCGGGACAGTGGTCCTACGAGCAGTACTTC

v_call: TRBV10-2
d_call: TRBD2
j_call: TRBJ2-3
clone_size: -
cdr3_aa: CASSESLPHRAGAPGDTQYF
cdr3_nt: TGCGCCAGCAGTGAGTCATTACCCCACCGGGCGGGAGCGCCCGGGGATACGCAGTATTTT

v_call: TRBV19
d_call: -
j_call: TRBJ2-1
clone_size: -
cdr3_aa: CASSLYNEQFF
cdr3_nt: TGTGCCAGTAGTCTCTACAATGAGCAGTTCTTC

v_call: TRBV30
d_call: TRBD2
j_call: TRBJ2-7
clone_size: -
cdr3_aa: CAWSVPELAGKAQYF
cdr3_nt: TGTGCCTGGAGTGTACCGGAGCTAGCGGGAAAGGCGCAGTACTTC

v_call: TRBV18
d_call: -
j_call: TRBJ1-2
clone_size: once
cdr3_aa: CASSPSQGADGYTF
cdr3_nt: TGTGCCAGCTCACCGTCTCAGGGCGCAGATGGCTACACCTTC

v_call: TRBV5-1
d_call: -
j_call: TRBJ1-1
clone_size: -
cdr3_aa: CASSLEGLNTEAFF
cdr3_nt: TGCGCCAGCAGCTTGGAGGGACTAAACACTGAAGCTTTCTTT

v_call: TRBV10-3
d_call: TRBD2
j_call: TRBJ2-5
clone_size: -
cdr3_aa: CAISGPLGLAGGLETQYF
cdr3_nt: TGTGCCATCTCCGGGCCTCTAGGGCTAGCGGGAGGCCTAGAGACCCAGTACTTC

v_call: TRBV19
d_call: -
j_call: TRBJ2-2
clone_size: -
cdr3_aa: CASTPPGDAGELFF
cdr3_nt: TGTGCCAGTACCCCTCCAGGGGACGCCGGGGAGCTGTTTTTT

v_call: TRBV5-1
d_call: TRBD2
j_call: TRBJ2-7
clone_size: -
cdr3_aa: CASSPGLAGGAYEQYF
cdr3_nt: TGCGCCAGCAGTCCCGGACTAGCGGGCGGGGCCTACGAGCAGTACTTC

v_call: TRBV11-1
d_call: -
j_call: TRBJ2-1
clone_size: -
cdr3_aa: CASGLAYNEQFF
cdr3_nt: TGTGCCAGCGGGCTAGCGTACAATGAGCAGTTCTTC

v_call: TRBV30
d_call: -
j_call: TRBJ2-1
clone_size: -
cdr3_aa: CACPSNEQFF
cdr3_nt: TGTGCCTGCCCTTCCAATGAGCAGTTCTTC

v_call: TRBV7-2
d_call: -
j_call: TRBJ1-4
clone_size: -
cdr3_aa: CASSPNTGPPREKLFF
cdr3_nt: TGTGCCAGCAGCCCAAACACAGGGCCTCCTAGGGAAAAACTGTTTTTT

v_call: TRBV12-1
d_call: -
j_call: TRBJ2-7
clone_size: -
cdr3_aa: CASSPPAVLAGGPESYEQYF
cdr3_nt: TGTGCCAGCAGCCCCCCGGCGGTCCTAGCGGGAGGGCCTGAGAGCTACGAGCAGTACTTC

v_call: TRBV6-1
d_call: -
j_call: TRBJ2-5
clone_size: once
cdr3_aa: CASRITSRETQYF
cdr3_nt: TGTGCCAGCAGGATCACGTCGAGAGAGACCCAGTACTTC

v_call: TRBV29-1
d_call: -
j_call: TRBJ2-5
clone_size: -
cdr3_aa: CSVERVGAGETQYF
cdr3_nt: TGCAGCGTTGAAAGAGTGGGGGCTGGAGAGACCCAGTACTTC

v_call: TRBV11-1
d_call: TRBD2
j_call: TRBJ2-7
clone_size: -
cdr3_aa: CASSPLLAGHEQYF
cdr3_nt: TGTGCCAGCAGCCCCCTACTAGCGGGGCACGAGCAGTACTTC

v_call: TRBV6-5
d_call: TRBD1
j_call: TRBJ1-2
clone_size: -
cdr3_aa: CASSYYRTGGYGYTF
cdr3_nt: TGTGCCAGCAGTTACTACCGGACAGGAGGATATGGCTACACCTTC

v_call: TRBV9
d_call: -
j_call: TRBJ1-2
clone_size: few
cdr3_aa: CASSQTPTGYYGYTF
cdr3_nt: TGTGCCAGCAGTCAGACCCCGACAGGTTACTATGGCTACACCTTC

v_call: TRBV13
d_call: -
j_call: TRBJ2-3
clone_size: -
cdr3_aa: CASSISGRTDTQYF
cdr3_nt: TGTGCCAGCAGCATTAGCGGTCGCACAGATACGCAGTATTTT

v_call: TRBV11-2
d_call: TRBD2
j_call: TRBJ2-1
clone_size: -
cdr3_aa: CASSPRTSVEQFF
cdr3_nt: TGTGCCAGCAGCCCACGGACTAGCGTGGAGCAGTTCTTC

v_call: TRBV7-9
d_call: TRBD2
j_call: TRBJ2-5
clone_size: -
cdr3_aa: CASSPNQGSGRGETQYF
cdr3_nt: TGTGCCAGCAGCCCCAATCAGGGGAGCGGGAGAGGAGAGACCCAGTACTTC